The clone carrying this T cell receptor (beta chain) was observed at least ten times. Its antigen is still unknown. The sample belongs to a study of T cells after yellow fever vaccination. The study's findings and limits: Some clonotypes were seen in both the CD4 and the CD8 compartments. These made up a small share and likely arose from convergent recombination.

The length of the CDR3 is 17 residues. The J segment lost 7 bases and the V segment lost 1 base, leaving 9 bases of the junction unmatched. Per germline, CDR1 SGHTA and CDR2 FQGTGA. Synthesis of TCR cDNA relied on 5'RACE template switching, which attached a universal primer site and UMIs. Via MiXCR, TCRdb re-called the 5' RACE reads, giving one row per CDR3 protein. This table holds about 58,000 distinct CDR3 sequences, around 6.5% found once. This receptor was obtained from a young man who received the YFV17D yellow fever vaccine. The chain couples TRBV7-3 to TRBJ2-2; 10 bases are shared with TRBD2. The starting material was CD8+ T cells sorted from PBMCs, obtained on the day of the first yellow fever vaccination. CDR3 in DNA: TGTGCCAGCAGCTTAAAGCCAGCGGGGGGGTCGGTCGGGGAGCTGTTTTTT. Protein product: CASSLKPAGGSVGELFF. The variable domain in full, completed from reference TRBV7-3 and TRBJ2-2, reads GAGVSQTPSNKVTEKGKYVELRCDPISGHTALYWYRQSLGQGPEFLIYFQGTGAADDSGLPNDRFFAVRPEGSVSTLKIQRTERGDSAVYLCASSLKPAGGSVGELFFGEGSRLTVL.